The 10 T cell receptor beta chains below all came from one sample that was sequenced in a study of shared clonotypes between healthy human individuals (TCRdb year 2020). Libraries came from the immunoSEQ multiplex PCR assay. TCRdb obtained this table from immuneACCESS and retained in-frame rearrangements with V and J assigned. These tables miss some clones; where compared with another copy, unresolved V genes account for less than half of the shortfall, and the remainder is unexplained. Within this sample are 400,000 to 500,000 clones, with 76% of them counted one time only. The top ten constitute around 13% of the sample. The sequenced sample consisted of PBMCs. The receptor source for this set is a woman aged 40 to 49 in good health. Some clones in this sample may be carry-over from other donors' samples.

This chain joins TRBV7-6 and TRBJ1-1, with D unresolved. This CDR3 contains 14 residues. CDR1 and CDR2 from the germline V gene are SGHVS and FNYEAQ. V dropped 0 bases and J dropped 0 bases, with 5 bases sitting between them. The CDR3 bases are TGTGCCAGCAGCTTAGCCAGAGTGAACACTGAAGCTTTCTTT. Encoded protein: CASSLARVNTEAFF.

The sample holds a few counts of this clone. In nucleotides, the CDR3 is TGTGCCAGCAGCCGGGGGGGGAGTCCTAATCAGCCCCAGCATTTT. It encodes CASSRGGSPNQPQHF. This chain connects TRBV13 to TRBJ1-5, with D perhaps TRBD1 (5 bases). Germline CDR1 and CDR2: PRHDT and FYEKMQ (reference sequence). V was shortened by 5 bases and J by 4 bases, with 15 bases between the two germline ends. This CDR3 is 15 amino acids long.

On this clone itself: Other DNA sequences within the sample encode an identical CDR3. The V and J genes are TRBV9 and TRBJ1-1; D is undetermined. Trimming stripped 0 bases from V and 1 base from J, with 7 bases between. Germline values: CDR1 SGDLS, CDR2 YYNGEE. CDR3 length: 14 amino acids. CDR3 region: CASSVGQWNTEAFF. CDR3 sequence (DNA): TGTGCCAGCAGCGTAGGGCAGTGGAACACTGAAGCTTTCTTT.

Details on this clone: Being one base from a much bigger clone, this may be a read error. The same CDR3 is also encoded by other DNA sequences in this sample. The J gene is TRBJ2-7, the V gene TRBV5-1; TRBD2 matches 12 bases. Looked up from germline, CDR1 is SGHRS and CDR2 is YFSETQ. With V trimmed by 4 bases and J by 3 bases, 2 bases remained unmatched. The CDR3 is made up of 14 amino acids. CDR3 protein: CASSLTSGSYEQYF. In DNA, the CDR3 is TGCGCCAGCAGCCTGACTAGCGGGAGCTACGAGCAGTACTTC.

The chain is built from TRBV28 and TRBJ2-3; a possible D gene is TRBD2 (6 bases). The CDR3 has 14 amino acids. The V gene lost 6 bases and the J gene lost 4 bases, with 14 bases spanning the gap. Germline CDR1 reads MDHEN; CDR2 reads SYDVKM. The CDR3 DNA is TGTGCCAGCAGCCCGGGGGACCAAGCAGATACGCAGTATTTT. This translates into CASSPGDQADTQYF.

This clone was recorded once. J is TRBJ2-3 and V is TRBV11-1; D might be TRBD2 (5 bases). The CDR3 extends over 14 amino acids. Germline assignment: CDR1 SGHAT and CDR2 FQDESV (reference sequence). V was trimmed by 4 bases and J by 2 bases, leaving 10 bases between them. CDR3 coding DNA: TGTGCCAGCAGCTCACTAGGACTCACAGATACGCAGTATTTT. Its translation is CASSSLGLTDTQYF.

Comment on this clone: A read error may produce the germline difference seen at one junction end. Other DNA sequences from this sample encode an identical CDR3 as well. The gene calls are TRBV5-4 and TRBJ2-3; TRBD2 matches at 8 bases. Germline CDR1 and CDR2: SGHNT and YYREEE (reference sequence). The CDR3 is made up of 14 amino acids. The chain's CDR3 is CASSQGLEADTQYF. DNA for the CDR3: TGCGCCAGCAGCCAGGGACTAGAGGCAGATACGCAGTATTTT.

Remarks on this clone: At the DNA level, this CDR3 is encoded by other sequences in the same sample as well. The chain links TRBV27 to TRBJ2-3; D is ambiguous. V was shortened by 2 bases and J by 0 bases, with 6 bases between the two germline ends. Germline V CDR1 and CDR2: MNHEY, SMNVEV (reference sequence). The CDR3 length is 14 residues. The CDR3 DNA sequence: TGTGCCAGCAGTTTAATCCTCAGCACAGATACGCAGTATTTT. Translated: CASSLILSTDTQYF.

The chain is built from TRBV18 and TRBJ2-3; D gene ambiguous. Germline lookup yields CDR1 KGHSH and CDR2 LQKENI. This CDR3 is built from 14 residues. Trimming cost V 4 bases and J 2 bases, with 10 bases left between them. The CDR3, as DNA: TGTGCCAGCTCACGTAGCTGGGACACAGATACGCAGTATTTT. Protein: CASSRSWDTDTQYF.

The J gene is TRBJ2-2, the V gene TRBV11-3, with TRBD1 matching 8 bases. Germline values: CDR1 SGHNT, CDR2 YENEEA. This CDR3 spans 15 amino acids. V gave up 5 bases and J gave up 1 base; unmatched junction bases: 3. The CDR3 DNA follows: TGTGCCAGCAGCACCGGGACAGGGAACACCGGGGAGCTGTTTTTT. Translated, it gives CASSTGTGNTGELFF.